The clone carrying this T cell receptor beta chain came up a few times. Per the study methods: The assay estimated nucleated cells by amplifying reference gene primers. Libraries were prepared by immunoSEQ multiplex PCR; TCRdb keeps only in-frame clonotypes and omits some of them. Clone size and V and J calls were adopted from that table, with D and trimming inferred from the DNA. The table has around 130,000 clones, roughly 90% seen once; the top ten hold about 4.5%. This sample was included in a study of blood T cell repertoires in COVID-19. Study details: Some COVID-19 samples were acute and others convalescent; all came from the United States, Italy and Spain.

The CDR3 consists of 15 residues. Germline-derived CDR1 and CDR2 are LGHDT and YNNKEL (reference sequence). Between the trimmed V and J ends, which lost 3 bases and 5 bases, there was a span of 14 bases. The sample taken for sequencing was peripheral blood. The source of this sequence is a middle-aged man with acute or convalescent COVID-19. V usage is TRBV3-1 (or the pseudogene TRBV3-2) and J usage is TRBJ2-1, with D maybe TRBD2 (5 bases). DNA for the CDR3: TGTGCCAGCAGCCACGACTCACGGGGAGACAATGAGCAGTTCTTC. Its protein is CASSHDSRGDNEQFF.